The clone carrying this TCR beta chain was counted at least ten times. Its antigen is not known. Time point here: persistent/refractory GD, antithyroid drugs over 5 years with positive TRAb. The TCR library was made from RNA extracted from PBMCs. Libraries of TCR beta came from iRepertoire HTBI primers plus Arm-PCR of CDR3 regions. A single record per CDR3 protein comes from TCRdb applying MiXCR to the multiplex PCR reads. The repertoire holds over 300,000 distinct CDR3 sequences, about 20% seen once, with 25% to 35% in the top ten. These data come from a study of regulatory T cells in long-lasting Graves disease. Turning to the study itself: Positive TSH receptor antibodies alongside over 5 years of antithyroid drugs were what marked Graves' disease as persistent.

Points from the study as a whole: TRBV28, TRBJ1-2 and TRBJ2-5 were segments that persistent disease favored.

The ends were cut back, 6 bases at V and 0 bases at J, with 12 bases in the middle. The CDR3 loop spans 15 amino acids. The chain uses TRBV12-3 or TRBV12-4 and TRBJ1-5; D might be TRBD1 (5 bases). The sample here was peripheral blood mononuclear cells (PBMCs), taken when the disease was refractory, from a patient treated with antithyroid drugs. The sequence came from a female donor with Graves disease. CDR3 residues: CASSHDSYSNQPQHF. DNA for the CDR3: TGTGCCAGCAGCCATGACAGTTATAGCAATCAGCCCCAGCATTTT.